The 23 T cell receptor beta chains listed next were all sequenced from one sample in a study of T-cell memory formation after mild COVID-19. TCRdb re-called the 5' RACE reads through MiXCR, storing one row per CDR3 protein. The data hold fewer than 250,000 distinct CDR3 sequences, with 25% to 35% observed a single time. Sequencing was done on a sample of PBMCs or a T cell subset sorted from them (not recorded which). The origin of the receptors is an adult woman who had mild COVID-19 (a few samples of this study predate the infection). Cell type and time point are not known.

This clonotype was recorded many times. The chain employs TRBV12-3 or TRBV12-4 and TRBJ2-5, with D tentatively TRBD1 or TRBD2 (5 bases each). The CDR3 runs to 12 residues. V lost 7 bases to trimming and J lost 6 bases, with 12 bases between them. CDR3 residues: CASTGQKKTQYF. The CDR3 coding sequence is TGTGCCAGCACGGGGCAGAAGAAGACCCAGTACTTC.

This rearrangement joins TRBV28 to TRBJ2-3; 8 positions agree with TRBD1. Germline-derived CDR1 and CDR2 are MDHEN and SYDVKM. The V gene end was trimmed by 6 bases and the J gene end by 0 bases; junction bases not matched to a gene: 5. The length of the CDR3 is 15 residues. The CDR3 DNA sequence: TGTGCCAGCAGGGCAGGGGACAGGAGCACAGATACGCAGTATTTT. Its protein is CASRAGDRSTDTQYF.

This clonotype showed up just a few times. The rearrangement joins TRBV7-2 to TRBJ2-1; 13 bases match TRBD2. The junction had 7 bases not matched to a gene; V was cut back by 4 bases and J by 10 bases. This CDR3 region has 15 residues. CDR1 and CDR2 from the germline V gene are SGHTA and FQGNSA. The CDR3 sequence: CASSSELAGGSEQFF. CDR3 nucleotides: TGTGCCAGCAGCTCAGAACTAGCGGGAGGGAGCGAGCAGTTCTTC.

V is TRBV6-6 and J is TRBJ1-1; possibly TRBD1 for D (6 bases). The CDR3 spans 14 residues. V was clipped by 6 bases and J by 1 base, with 12 bases between them. Germline CDR1 MNHNY, CDR2 SVGAGI (reference sequence). In nucleotides, the CDR3 is TGTGCCAGCAGACCAGGGGCACCGAACACTGAAGCTTTCTTT. As protein: CASRPGAPNTEAFF.

This clonotype was observed a few times. The chain combines TRBV24-1 with TRBJ2-2, with D possibly being TRBD1 (6 bases). This CDR3 is built from 15 residues. Looked up from germline, CDR1 is KGHDR and CDR2 is SFDVKD. Trimming removed 3 bases from V and 4 bases from J, with 11 bases in between. DNA of the CDR3: TGTGCCACCAGTGATCACAGGGTTAGCACCGGGGAGCTGTTTTTT. It translates to CATSDHRVSTGELFF.

The chain joins TRBV6-2 or TRBV6-3 to TRBJ2-7; D possibly matches TRBD1 or TRBD2 (5 bases each). V dropped 2 bases and J dropped 5 bases, with 10 bases sitting between them. The CDR3 is 13 residues long. Germline V gives CDR1 MNHEY, CDR2 SVGEGT. The CDR3 region has the DNA TGTGCCAGCAGTTACGTGGGGGTGGACGAGCAGTACTTC. This codes for CASSYVGVDEQYF.

The table lists this clonotype with a count of one. The chain is built from TRBV4-2 and TRBJ2-7; 7 bases line up with TRBD1. Germline V gene sequence: CDR1 LGHNA, CDR2 YNFKEQ. The CDR3 contains 14 residues. V dropped 4 bases and J dropped 3; count of bases not matched to a gene: 6. DNA for the CDR3: TGTGCCAGCAGCCGAGACAGGGCGAACTACGAGCAGTACTTC. Its protein is CASSRDRANYEQYF.

The table lists this clonotype with a few counts. The chain couples TRBV4-1 to TRBJ1-2; D gene ambiguous. With 7 bases removed from V and 5 bases from J, the gap between germline ends came to 20 bases. There are 15 residues in the CDR3. Germline lookup yields CDR1 MGHRA and CDR2 YSYEKL. The CDR3 DNA is TGCGCCAGCACCCACCCGGTGGTTGGAAGTTATGGCTACACCTTC. This translates into CASTHPVVGSYGYTF.

The CDR3 protein is CASIPSFTFSDTQYF. The CDR3, as DNA: TGTGCCAGCATCCCTAGCTTTACATTTTCAGATACGCAGTATTTT. This chain uses TRBV12-3 or TRBV12-4 with TRBJ2-3; TRBD2 might be the D (5 bases). Between the trimmed V and J ends, which lost 7 bases and 4 bases, there was a span of 18 bases. This CDR3 comprises 15 residues.

This chain connects TRBV28 to TRBJ1-2; no firm D call. This CDR3 spans 13 amino acids. The germline V gene encodes CDR1 MDHEN and CDR2 SYDVKM. The V gene lost 4 bases and the J gene lost 8 bases, with 14 bases spanning the gap. The CDR3 DNA reads TGTGCCAGCAGTTCAGGCGTTCTGTTGGGCTACACCTTC. Protein: CASSSGVLLGYTF.

This clonotype was counted a few times. This chain uses TRBV20-1 with TRBJ2-1; TRBD1 aligns across 10 bases. V shed 1 base, J shed 7 bases, and the junction held 7 bases outside the gene matches. There are 15 residues in the CDR3. Germline V gives CDR1 DFQATT, CDR2 SNEGSKA (reference sequence). CDR3 in amino acids: CSARGPGQGWNEQFF. For the CDR3, the DNA is TGCAGTGCTAGAGGGCCGGGACAGGGGTGGAATGAGCAGTTCTTC.

This clonotype was counted between two and nine times. The chain combines TRBV2 with TRBJ2-7; 7 nucleotides agree with TRBD1. The germline V gene has CDR1 SNHLY and CDR2 FYNNEI. This CDR3 has 12 residues. Losses at the gene ends were 6 bases for V and 5 bases for J; bases not matched to a gene: 4. The CDR3 sequence: CASSPGQHEQYF. DNA for the CDR3: TGTGCCAGCAGCCCGGGACAGCACGAGCAGTACTTC.

The J gene is TRBJ1-5, the V gene TRBV20-1; tentatively, D is TRBD1 (5 bases). From germline, CDR1 is DFQATT and CDR2 SNEGSKA (reference sequence). With 6 bases removed from V and 11 bases from J, the gap between germline ends came to 23 bases. The CDR3 extends over 14 amino acids. CDR3 in amino acids: CSADPRAGQSAQHF. Written as DNA, the CDR3 is TGCAGTGCGGACCCCAGGGCAGGTCAGTCAGCCCAGCATTTT.

This clonotype has a single count. The chain recombines TRBV20-1 with TRBJ2-5; 9 bases are a match to TRBD2. Germline CDR1 reads DFQATT; CDR2 reads SNEGSKA (reference sequence). The CDR3 loop spans 15 amino acids. The J segment lost 3 bases and the V segment lost 3 bases, leaving 8 bases of the junction unmatched. The CDR3 sequence is CSARLWASGEETQYF. CDR3 in DNA: TGCAGTGCTAGGCTCTGGGCTAGCGGGGAAGAGACCCAGTACTTC.

The table lists this clonotype with a few counts. This chain links TRBV28 with TRBJ2-7; a possible D gene is TRBD2 (6 bases). Germline values: CDR1 MDHEN, CDR2 SYDVKM. The CDR3 is 11 amino acids. Trimming took 5 bases from V and 13 from J, leaving 15 bases between them. The CDR3 DNA follows: TGTGCCAGCAGTCTCAATTACGGGACTTACTTC. Translation: CASSLNYGTYF.

This clonotype was seen a few times. This chain connects TRBV12-3 or TRBV12-4 to TRBJ2-3; D remains unclear. With 1 base removed from V and 5 bases from J, the gap between germline ends came to 4 bases. The CDR3 loop spans 12 amino acids. CDR3 sequence: CASSLVIDTQYF. The CDR3, as DNA: TGTGCCAGCAGTTTAGTCATAGATACGCAGTATTTT.

The chain links TRBV15 to TRBJ2-6, with 8 nucleotides matching TRBD1. This CDR3 region has 22 residues. The V gene end was trimmed by 0 bases and the J gene end by 1 base; junction bases not matched to a gene: 17. CDR1 LNHNV and CDR2 YYDKDF come from the germline V gene (reference sequence). CDR3 sequence reads: CATSREGSADRALFSGANVLTF. CDR3 DNA sequence: TGTGCCACCAGCAGAGAGGGGTCTGCGGACAGGGCTTTGTTTTCTGGGGCCAACGTCCTGACTTTC.

This clonotype has only one observation. This chain joins TRBV4-2 and TRBJ2-6; 9 positions match TRBD2. J was trimmed by 1 base and V by 4 bases; bases with no gene match: 5. The CDR3 runs to 17 residues. The germline V gene has CDR1 LGHNA and CDR2 YNFKEQ. DNA of the CDR3: TGTGCCAGCAGCCCGAGGAGCGGGAGGTCTGGGGCCAACGTCCTGACTTTC. This codes for CASSPRSGRSGANVLTF.

The chain employs TRBV12-3 or TRBV12-4 and TRBJ2-7; D is perhaps TRBD2 (5 bases). The CDR3 is 12 amino acids. Trimming took 3 bases from V and 6 from J, leaving 9 bases between them. The CDR3 is CASSLGASEQYV. The CDR3 coding sequence is TGTGCCAGCAGTTTGGGAGCGAGCGAGCAGTACGTC.

The V gene is TRBV7-2, the J gene TRBJ2-5, with no clear D. V lost 5 bases, J lost 3 bases, and 13 bases lay in between. The CDR3 runs 14 residues. From germline, CDR1 is SGHTA and CDR2 FQGNSA. CDR3 nucleotide sequence: TGTGCCAGCAGCCCCATTTGGTCAGAAGAGACCCAGTACTTC. Amino acid sequence: CASSPIWSEETQYF.

There are a few counts of this clonotype. In nucleotides, the CDR3 is TGCAGCGTTGAGGGGATACCGACAGGCCCCCTCGTCTATGGCTACACCTTC. It encodes CSVEGIPTGPLVYGYTF. The chain employs TRBV29-1 and TRBJ1-2; tentative D call: TRBD1 (6 bases). The CDR3 loop spans 17 amino acids. Germline V gene sequence: CDR1 SQVTM, CDR2 ANQGSEA. Trimming cost V 3 bases and J 4 bases, with 24 bases left between them. Together with reference TRBV29-1 and TRBJ1-2, the CDR3 gives the full variable domain: SAVISQKPSRDICQRGTSLTIQCQVDSQVTMMFWYRQQPGQSLTLIATANQGSEATYESGFVIDKFPISRPNLTFSTLTVSNMSPEDSSIYLCSVEGIPTGPLVYGYTFGSGTRLTVV.

V and J are TRBV27 and TRBJ1-3, with 7 bases aligning to TRBD1. The CDR3 sequence is 20 residues long. J lost 2 bases, V lost 5 bases, and 21 bases had no gene match. Germline V gene data show CDR1 as MNHEY and CDR2 as SMNVEV (reference sequence). CDR3 region: CASSRPGDSLGREAGNTIYF. In DNA form, the CDR3 reads TGTGCCAGCAGTCGCCCTGGGGACAGCCTTGGCCGGGAGGCTGGAAACACCATATATTTT.

This clonotype appeared a few times. Written as DNA, the CDR3 is TGTGCCAGCAGCTTAAAGAACTGGGAGCTGTTTTTT. It codes for CASSLKNWELFF. The J gene is TRBJ2-2, the V gene TRBV7-9, with D unresolved. With 2 bases removed from V and 9 bases from J, the gap between germline ends came to 7 bases. The CDR3 length is 12 residues. CDR1 is SEHNR and CDR2 is FQNEAQ in the germline V gene (reference sequence).